Sequencing of this TCR beta chain was carried out in a study of cytomegalovirus exposure and HLA in healthy donors. Findings and limits, study-wide: In an earlier analysis, most TCR beta V segments were productive about 87% or about 30% of the time.

Germline V gene lookup returns CDR1 SGHTA and CDR2 FQGNSA. Trimming took 4 bases from V and 6 from J, leaving 10 bases between them. This CDR3 has 12 residues. Researchers ran the PCR with 60 Vbeta and 13 Jbeta primers. Some clones are missing from TCRdb's copy, which holds only in-frame ones; the method was immunoSEQ multiplex PCR. The table includes roughly 60,000 clones, approximately 70% detected once. In the case of this clone: Its antigen is currently unknown.

The genes are TRBV7-2 and TRBJ2-7; no clear D gene. The TCR was taken from a woman aged 55-69 years in good health and CMV-seropositive. The sample consisted of PBMCs. This chain's CDR3 is CASSSDLIEQYF. The CDR3 nucleotides read TGTGCCAGCAGCTCCGACTTGATCGAGCAGTACTTC.